Each of the 7 T cell receptor beta chains below was sequenced from the same sample in a study of shared T cell receptors in the human thymus. Method: immunoSEQ multiplex PCR; TCRdb's copy keeps in-frame clones and lacks some. The table records hundreds of thousands of clones, approximately 89% of them present only once. These data were also filed under a second study, of human thymus T cells.

The sequencing sample was made of thymocytes. The receptors were gathered from a boy younger than two with a congenital heart defect.

This chain uses TRBV4-3 with TRBJ2-2; 10 nucleotides match TRBD1. Per the germline V gene, CDR1 is LGHNA and CDR2 is YSLEER. The CDR3 has 19 amino acids. Germline trimming cut 1 base from V and 5 bases from J; bases unmatched to any gene: 13. CDR3 sequence (DNA): TGCGCCAGCAGCCAAGCCCCCCAGGACAGGGGGTTGTATACCGGGGAGCTGTTTTTT. Protein: CASSQAPQDRGLYTGELFF.

The genes are TRBV27 and TRBJ2-5, with 8 bases matching TRBD1. The J call may be in error: the DNA end matches TRBJ2-7 better. This CDR3 is built from 15 residues. Germline-derived CDR1 and CDR2 are MNHEY and SMNVEV (reference sequence). The CDR3 reads CASSKYRGSSYEQYF. The CDR3 DNA is TGTGCCAGCAGTAAGTACAGGGGGAGCTCCTACGAGCAGTACTTC.

The rearrangement joins TRBV9 to TRBJ1-6, with D uncertain. Per the germline V gene, CDR1 is SGDLS and CDR2 is YYNGEE. The V gene lost 3 bases and the J gene lost 9 bases, with 16 bases spanning the gap. The CDR3 totals 15 residues. The CDR3 region has the DNA TGTGCCAGCAGCGCTAACGACGGAGGAGGTTCACCCCTCCACTTT. Protein: CASSANDGGGSPLHF.

The chain is built from TRBV11-2 and TRBJ1-3; D gene ambiguous. Per germline, CDR1 SGHAT and CDR2 FQNNGV. Trimming removed 5 bases at V and 1 base at J, with 3 bases between. The CDR3 contains 12 residues. CDR3 in amino acids: CASSPSGNTIYF. For the CDR3, the DNA is TGTGCCAGCAGCCCATCTGGAAACACCATATATTTT.

The chain is built from TRBV27 and TRBJ1-2; 9 nucleotides agree with TRBD1. The CDR3 contains 16 residues. V lost 5 bases, J lost 6 bases, and 13 bases stayed unmatched. Germline CDR1 and CDR2: MNHEY and SMNVEV (reference sequence). This CDR3 is CASSPMGGGQGNGYTF. The CDR3 bases are TGTGCCAGCAGTCCAATGGGGGGTGGACAGGGGAATGGCTACACCTTC.

This chain connects TRBV7-2 to TRBJ2-5; no reliable D call. Trimming pared 1 base from V and 1 base from J, leaving 13 bases between. The CDR3 has 16 residues. Germline-derived CDR1 and CDR2 are SGHTA and FQGNSA. CDR3 amino acids: CASSLEICFSQETQYF. CDR3 DNA sequence: TGTGCCAGCAGCTTAGAGATTTGTTTTAGCCAAGAGACCCAGTACTTC.

This rearrangement joins TRBV29-1 to TRBJ1-2; TRBD1 might be the D (6 bases). V lost 5 bases and J 4 bases, leaving 17 bases between the germline ends. This CDR3 region has 14 residues. Per the germline V gene, CDR1 is SQVTM and CDR2 is ANQGSEA. CDR3 DNA: TGCAGCGTTAACACAGGGATTACCCGCTATGGCTACACCTTC. Its translation: CSVNTGITRYGYTF.